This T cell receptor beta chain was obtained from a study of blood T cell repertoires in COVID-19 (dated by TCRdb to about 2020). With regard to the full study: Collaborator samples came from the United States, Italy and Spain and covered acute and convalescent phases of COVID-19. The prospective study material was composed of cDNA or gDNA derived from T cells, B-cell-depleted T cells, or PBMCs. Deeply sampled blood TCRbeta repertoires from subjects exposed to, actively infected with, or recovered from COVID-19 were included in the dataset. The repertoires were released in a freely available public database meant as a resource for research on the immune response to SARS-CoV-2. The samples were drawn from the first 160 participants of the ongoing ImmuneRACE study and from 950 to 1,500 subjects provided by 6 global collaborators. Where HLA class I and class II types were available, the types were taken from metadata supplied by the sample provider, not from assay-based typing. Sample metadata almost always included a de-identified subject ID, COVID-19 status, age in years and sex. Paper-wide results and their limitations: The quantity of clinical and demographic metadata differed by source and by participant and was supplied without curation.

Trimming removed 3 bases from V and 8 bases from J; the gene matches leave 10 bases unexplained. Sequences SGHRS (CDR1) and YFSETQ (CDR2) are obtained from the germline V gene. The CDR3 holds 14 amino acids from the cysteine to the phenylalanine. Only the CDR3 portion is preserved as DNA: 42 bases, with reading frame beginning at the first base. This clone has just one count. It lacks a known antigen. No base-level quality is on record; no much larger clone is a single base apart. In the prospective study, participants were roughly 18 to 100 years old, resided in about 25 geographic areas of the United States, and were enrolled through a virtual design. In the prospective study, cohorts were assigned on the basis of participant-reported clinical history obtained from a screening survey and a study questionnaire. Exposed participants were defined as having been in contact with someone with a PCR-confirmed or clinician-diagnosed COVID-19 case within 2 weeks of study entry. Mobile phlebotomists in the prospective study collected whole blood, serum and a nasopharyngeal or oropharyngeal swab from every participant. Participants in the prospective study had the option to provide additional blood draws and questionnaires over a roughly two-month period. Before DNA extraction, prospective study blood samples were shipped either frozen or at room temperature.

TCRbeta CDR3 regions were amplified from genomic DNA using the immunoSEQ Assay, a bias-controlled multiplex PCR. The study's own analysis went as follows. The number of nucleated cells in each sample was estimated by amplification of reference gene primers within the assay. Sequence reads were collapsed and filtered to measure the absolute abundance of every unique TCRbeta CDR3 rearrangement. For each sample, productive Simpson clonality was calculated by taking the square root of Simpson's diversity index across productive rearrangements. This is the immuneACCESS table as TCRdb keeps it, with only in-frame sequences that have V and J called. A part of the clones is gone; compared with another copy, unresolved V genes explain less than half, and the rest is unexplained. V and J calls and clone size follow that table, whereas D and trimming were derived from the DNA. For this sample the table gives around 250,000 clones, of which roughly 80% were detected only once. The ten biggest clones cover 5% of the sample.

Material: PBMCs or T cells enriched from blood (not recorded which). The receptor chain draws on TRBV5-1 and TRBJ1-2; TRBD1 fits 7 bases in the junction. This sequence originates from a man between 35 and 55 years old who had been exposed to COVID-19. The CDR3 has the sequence CASSSGGQVAGYTF. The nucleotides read TGCGCCAGCAGCTCAGGGGGGCAGGTCGCCGGCTACACCTTC.